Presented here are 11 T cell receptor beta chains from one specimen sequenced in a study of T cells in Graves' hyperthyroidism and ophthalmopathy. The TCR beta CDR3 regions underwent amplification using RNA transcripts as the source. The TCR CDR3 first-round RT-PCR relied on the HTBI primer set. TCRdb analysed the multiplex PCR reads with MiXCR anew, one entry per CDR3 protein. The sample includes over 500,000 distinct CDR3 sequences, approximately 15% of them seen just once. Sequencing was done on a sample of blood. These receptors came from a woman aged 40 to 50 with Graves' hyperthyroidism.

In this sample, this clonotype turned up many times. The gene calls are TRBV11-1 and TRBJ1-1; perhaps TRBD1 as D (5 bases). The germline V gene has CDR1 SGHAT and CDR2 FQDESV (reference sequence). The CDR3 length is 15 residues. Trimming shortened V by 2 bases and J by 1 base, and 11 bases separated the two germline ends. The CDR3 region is CASSLSGQGNTEAFF. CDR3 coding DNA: TGTGCCAGCAGCTTATCAGGACAAGGGAACACTGAAGCTTTCTTT.

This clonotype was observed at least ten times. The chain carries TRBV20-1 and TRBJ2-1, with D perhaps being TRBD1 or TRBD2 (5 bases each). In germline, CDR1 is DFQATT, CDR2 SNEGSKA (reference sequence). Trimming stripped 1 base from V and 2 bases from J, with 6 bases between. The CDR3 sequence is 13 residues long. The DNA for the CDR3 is TGCAGTGCTAGAGCGGGACCCTACAATGAGCAGTTCTTC. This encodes CSARAGPYNEQFF.

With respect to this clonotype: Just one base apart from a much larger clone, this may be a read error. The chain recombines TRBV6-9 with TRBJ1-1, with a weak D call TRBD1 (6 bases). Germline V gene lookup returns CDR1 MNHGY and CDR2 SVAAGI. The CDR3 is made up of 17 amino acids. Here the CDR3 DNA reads TGTGCCAGCAGTTATCTGGGGGGCCTCGCCGTGAACACTGAAGCTTCCTTT. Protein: CASSYLGGLAVNTEASF.

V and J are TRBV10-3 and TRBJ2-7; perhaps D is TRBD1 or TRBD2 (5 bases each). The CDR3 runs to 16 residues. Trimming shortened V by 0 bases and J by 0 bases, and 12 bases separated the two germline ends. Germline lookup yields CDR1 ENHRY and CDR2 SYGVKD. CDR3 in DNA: TGTGCCATCAGTGAGTCCGGGACGGCAACCTCCTACGAGCAGTACTTC. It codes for CAISESGTATSYEQYF.

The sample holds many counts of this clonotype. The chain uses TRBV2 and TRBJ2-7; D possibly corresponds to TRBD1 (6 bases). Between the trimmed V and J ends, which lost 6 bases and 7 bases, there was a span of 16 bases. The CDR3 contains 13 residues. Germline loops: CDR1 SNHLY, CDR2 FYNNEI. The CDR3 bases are TGTGCCAGCAGGAACAGGGAGATGGGGGAGCAGTACTTC. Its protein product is CASRNREMGEQYF. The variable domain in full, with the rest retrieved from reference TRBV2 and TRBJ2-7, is EPEVTQTPSHQVTQMGQEVILRCVPISNHLYFYWYRQILGQKVEFLVSFYNNEISEKSEIFDDQFSVERPDGSNFTLKIRSTKLEDSAMYFCASRNREMGEQYFGPGTRLTVT.

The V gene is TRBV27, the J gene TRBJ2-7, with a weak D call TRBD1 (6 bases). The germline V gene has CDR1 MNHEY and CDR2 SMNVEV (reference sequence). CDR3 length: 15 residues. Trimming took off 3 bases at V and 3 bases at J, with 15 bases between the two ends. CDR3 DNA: TGTGCCAGCAGTTTGGGCAGGGGCAATTACTACGAGCAGTACTTC. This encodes CASSLGRGNYYEQYF.

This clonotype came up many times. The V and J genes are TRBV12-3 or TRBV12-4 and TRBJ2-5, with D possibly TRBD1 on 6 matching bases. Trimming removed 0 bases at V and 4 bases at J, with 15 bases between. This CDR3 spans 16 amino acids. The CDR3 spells CASSLASRGIGETQYF. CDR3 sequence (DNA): TGTGCCAGCAGTTTAGCGTCGAGGGGGATTGGAGAGACCCAGTACTTC.

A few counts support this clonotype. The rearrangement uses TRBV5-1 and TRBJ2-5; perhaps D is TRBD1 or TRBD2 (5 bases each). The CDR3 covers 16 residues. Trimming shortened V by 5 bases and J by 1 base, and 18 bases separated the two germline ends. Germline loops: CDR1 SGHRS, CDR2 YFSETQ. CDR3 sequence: CASSSGTTLPQETQYF. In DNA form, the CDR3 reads TGCGCCAGCAGTTCCGGGACGACACTTCCCCAAGAGACCCAGTACTTC.

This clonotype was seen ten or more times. In DNA, the CDR3 is TGTGCCAGCAGCTTGGATCGGGACGGGGCCCGGACCGGGGAGCTGTTTTTT. Translated, it gives CASSLDRDGARTGELFF. This sequence joins TRBV7-3 and TRBJ2-2; either TRBD1 or TRBD2 may supply D (5 bases each). Trimming cost V 3 bases and J 5 bases, with 19 bases left between them. This CDR3 region has 17 residues. Germline V gene sequence: CDR1 SGHTA, CDR2 FQGTGA.

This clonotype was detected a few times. The CDR3 spells CASRESTGDITDTQYF. Written as DNA, the CDR3 is TGCGCCAGCAGGGAATCGACAGGGGATATCACAGATACGCAGTATTTT. V usage is TRBV5-1 and J usage is TRBJ2-3, with 8 bases that match TRBD1. The germline gives CDR1 SGHRS, CDR2 YFSETQ. The V gene end was trimmed by 5 bases and the J gene end by 2 bases; junction bases not matched to a gene: 10. This CDR3 contains 16 residues. Full variable domain (remainder filled in from reference TRBV5-1 and TRBJ2-3): KAGVTQTPRYLIKTRGQQVTLSCSPISGHRSVSWYQQTPGQGLQFLFEYFSETQRNKGNFPGRFSGRQFSNSRSEMNVSTLELGDSALYLCASRESTGDITDTQYFGPGTRLTVL.

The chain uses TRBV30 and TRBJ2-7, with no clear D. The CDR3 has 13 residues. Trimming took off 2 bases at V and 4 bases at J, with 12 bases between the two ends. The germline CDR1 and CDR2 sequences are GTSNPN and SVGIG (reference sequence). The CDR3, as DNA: TGTGCCTGGAGTCGTCAGGAATTTTACGAGCAGTACTTC. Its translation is CAWSRQEFYEQYF.